Presented here are 31 T cell receptor beta chains from one specimen sequenced in a study of blood T cell repertoires in COVID-19. The data were produced by immunoSEQ multiplex PCR, yet TCRdb's version contains in-frame clones alone and is incomplete. The repertoire consists of about 150,000 clones, with about nine tenths occurring once and the leading ten covering approximately 4.3%. The sequencing input was PBMCs or T cells enriched from blood (not recorded which). These receptors originate from a woman aged 40 to 50 who had been exposed to COVID-19.

The chain carries TRBV19 and TRBJ2-3, with 9 bases matching TRBD2. CDR1 is LNHDA, CDR2 SQIVND, per germline (reference sequence). Germline trimming cut 4 bases from V and 6 bases from J; bases unmatched to any gene: 14. The CDR3 runs 17 residues. This CDR3 is CASSKGWPSGAPDTQYF. CDR3 DNA: TGTGCCAGTAGTAAGGGTTGGCCTAGCGGGGCCCCGGATACGCAGTATTTT.

The chain is built from TRBV7-9 and TRBJ1-5, with D hard to call. Between the trimmed V and J ends, which lost 1 base and 0 bases, there was a span of 7 bases. Germline loops: CDR1 SEHNR, CDR2 FQNEAQ (reference sequence). The CDR3 contains 15 residues. The CDR3 sequence is CASSLGQYSNQPQHF. As DNA, the CDR3 is TGTGCCAGCAGCTTAGGCCAGTATAGCAATCAGCCCCAGCATTTT.

This chain joins TRBV2 and TRBJ1-2; tentative D call: TRBD1 (6 bases). V gave up 5 bases and J gave up 8 bases, with 12 bases separating them. The CDR3 sequence is 12 residues long. The germline V gene encodes CDR1 SNHLY and CDR2 FYNNEI. CDR3 protein: CASSYQGSGYTF. The DNA for the CDR3 is TGTGCCAGCAGTTATCAGGGGAGCGGCTACACCTTC.

This clone was seen a handful of times. The V gene is TRBV7-9, the J gene TRBJ1-5; TRBD1 agrees at 7 bases. Per germline, CDR1 SEHNR and CDR2 FQNEAQ (reference sequence). The CDR3 length is 15 residues. V was pared by 6 bases and J by 7 bases, with 12 bases of the junction left unmatched. CDR3 nucleotides: TGTGCCAGCAGTAGAATGGGGCAGGGGGGACAGCCCCAGCATTTT. Protein sequence: CASSRMGQGGQPQHF.

The V and J genes are TRBV7-9 and TRBJ2-3; 9 bases fit TRBD1. Germline CDR1 SEHNR, CDR2 FQNEAQ (reference sequence). The CDR3 is 15 amino acids. Trimming cost V 5 bases and J 5 bases; bases outside gene matches: 8. The CDR3 coding sequence is TGTGCCAGCAGCCCCCGGGACAGGGCGGAAGATACGCAGTATTTT. It yields the protein CASSPRDRAEDTQYF. The whole variable domain, filled in from reference TRBV7-9 and TRBJ2-3, reads DTGVSQNPRHKITKRGQNVTFRCDPISEHNRLYWYRQTLGQGPEFLTYFQNEAQLEKSRLLSDRFSAERPKGSFSTLEIQRTEQGDSAMYLCASSPRDRAEDTQYFGPGTRLTVL.

CDR3 amino acids: CASSLFGLATEQYF. The CDR3, as DNA: TGTGCCAGCAGCTTGTTCGGACTAGCAACCGAGCAGTACTTC. The chain recombines TRBV5-6 with TRBJ2-7; TRBD2 agrees at 8 bases. Germline trimming cut 1 base from V and 6 bases from J; bases unmatched to any gene: 6. CDR3 length equals 14 residues. CDR1 and CDR2 (germline): SGHDT, YYEEEE.

This chain joins TRBV19 and TRBJ2-7; 9 bases match TRBD2. The V and J ends lost 5 bases and 3 bases, in that order; junction bases with no gene match: 8. The germline CDR1 and CDR2 sequences are LNHDA and SQIVND (reference sequence). The CDR3 has 15 residues. The CDR3 nucleotides read TGTGCCAGTAGTCTCATGGCGGGGGGGGACTACGAGCAGTACTTC. It translates to CASSLMAGGDYEQYF. The variable domain in full, completed from reference TRBV19 and TRBJ2-7, reads DGGITQSPKYLFRKEGQNVTLSCEQNLNHDAMYWYRQDPGQGLRLIYYSQIVNDFQKGDIAEGYSVSREKKESFPLTVTSAQKNPTAFYLCASSLMAGGDYEQYFGPGTRLTVT.

Regarding this clone: Other DNA sequences in the sample encode the same CDR3. The chain has TRBV7-9 and TRBJ1-5, with a possible D match to TRBD1 (6 bases). Germline V CDR1 and CDR2: SEHNR, FQNEAQ (reference sequence). V dropped 5 bases and J dropped 5 bases, with 13 bases sitting between them. The CDR3 has 14 amino acids. The CDR3 region is CASSLDSPYQPQHF. CDR3 coding DNA: TGTGCCAGCAGCCTGGACAGCCCGTATCAGCCCCAGCATTTT.

This clone was seen only once. This rearrangement joins TRBV29-1 to TRBJ2-1; D unresolved. This CDR3 comprises 14 residues. V lost 5 bases and J lost 3, with 14 bases in between. Per the germline V gene, CDR1 is SQVTM and CDR2 is ANQGSEA. CDR3 in DNA: TGCAGCGTTCCAGACCTGGCGGACTACAATGAGCAGTTCTTC. Residues: CSVPDLADYNEQFF.

V and J are TRBV5-4 and TRBJ1-1; D perhaps matches TRBD1 (5 bases). There are 15 residues in the CDR3. Germline loops: CDR1 SGHNT, CDR2 YYREEE (reference sequence). V was shortened by 4 bases and J by 2 bases, with 15 bases between the two germline ends. The chain's CDR3 is CASSPDQGPNTEAFF. DNA for the CDR3: TGTGCCAGCAGCCCTGACCAGGGCCCTAACACTGAAGCTTTCTTT.

The rearrangement uses TRBV7-9 and TRBJ2-6; 7 nucleotides match TRBD1. The germline gives CDR1 SEHNR, CDR2 FQNEAQ (reference sequence). The CDR3 sequence is 18 residues long. V shed 7 bases, J shed 0 bases, and the junction held 12 bases outside the gene matches. CDR3 coding DNA: TGTGCCAGCACCAGAAAGACAGGGACCTCCTCTGGGGCCAACGTCCTGACTTTC. It is translated as CASTRKTGTSSGANVLTF.

This clone showed up just once. The chain recombines TRBV5-4 with TRBJ2-7; 8 bases fit TRBD2. Germline V gene lookup returns CDR1 SGHNT and CDR2 YYREEE (reference sequence). Germline trimming cut 2 bases from V and 5 bases from J; bases unmatched to any gene: 9. The CDR3 consists of 15 residues. CDR3 sequence reads: CASSFFGGGLNEQYF. The CDR3 region has the DNA TGTGCCAGCAGCTTCTTCGGGGGGGGTTTGAACGAGCAGTACTTC.

This chain connects TRBV6-5 to TRBJ1-2; TRBD1 is a possible D gene (6 bases). V was pared by 5 bases and J by 0 bases, with 10 bases between. This CDR3 is built from 14 residues. Germline V gene sequence: CDR1 MNHEY, CDR2 SVGAGI. The CDR3 is CASSPGTTNYGYTF. CDR3 sequence (DNA): TGTGCCAGCAGTCCAGGGACAACTAACTATGGCTACACCTTC.

The rearrangement joins TRBV28 to TRBJ2-3; 13 bases fit TRBD2. CDR1 MDHEN and CDR2 SYDVKM come from the germline V gene. V was clipped by 5 bases and J by 0 bases; unmatched bases: 2. This CDR3 contains 16 residues. The CDR3 nucleotides read TGTGCCAGCAGTACGGGACTAGCGGGAAGCACAGATACGCAGTATTTT. This gives the protein CASSTGLAGSTDTQYF.

V gene TRBV5-1 combines with J gene TRBJ1-1; TRBD1 might be the D (5 bases). Germline V gene lookup returns CDR1 SGHRS and CDR2 YFSETQ. V gave up 4 bases and J gave up 7 bases, with 17 bases separating them. This CDR3 comprises 14 residues. In nucleotides, the CDR3 is TGCGCCAGCAGCCTGGATCAGGGTCTAAGTGAAGCTTTCTTT. It codes for CASSLDQGLSEAFF.

The rearrangement joins TRBV2 to TRBJ2-5; tentatively, D is TRBD2 (6 bases). Trimming took 6 bases from V and 1 from J, leaving 9 bases between them. This CDR3 is built from 13 residues. The V gene's germline CDR1 is SNHLY and CDR2 FYNNEI. The CDR3 DNA follows: TGTGCCAGCAGAGGAGGGCTCCAAGAGACCCAGTACTTC. It specifies CASRGGLQETQYF.

The rearrangement uses TRBV29-1 and TRBJ2-3, with TRBD2 as a possible D gene (5 bases). Germline V CDR1 and CDR2: SQVTM, ANQGSEA. The CDR3 extends over 13 amino acids. V was cut by 4 bases and J by 2 bases, with 10 bases left in between. CDR3 residues: CSVGLRATDTQYF. The CDR3 DNA follows: TGCAGCGTTGGACTAAGGGCCACAGATACGCAGTATTTT.

This clone was counted once. The rearrangement links TRBV5-4 to TRBJ1-4; D gene unclear. CDR1 is SGHNT and CDR2 is YYREEE in the germline V gene (reference sequence). The CDR3 loop spans 17 amino acids. V dropped 2 bases and J dropped 2 bases, with 16 bases sitting between them. The CDR3 is CASSFQLNEPTNEKLFF. In DNA, the CDR3 is TGTGCCAGCAGCTTTCAACTGAACGAACCTACTAATGAAAAACTGTTTTTT.

This chain uses TRBV7-9 with TRBJ1-1, with a weak D call TRBD1 (6 bases). Germline V gives CDR1 SEHNR, CDR2 FQNEAQ (reference sequence). With 2 bases removed from V and 3 bases from J, the gap between germline ends came to 10 bases. The CDR3 is 14 amino acids. For the CDR3, the DNA is TGTGCCAGCAGCTTACAGGGGATGGACACTGAAGCTTTCTTT. This gives the protein CASSLQGMDTEAFF.

This chain connects TRBV11-2 to TRBJ2-3, with 10 nucleotides matching TRBD2. Trimming took 3 bases from V and 2 from J; bases not matched to a gene: 14. The CDR3 consists of 19 residues. Germline assignment: CDR1 SGHAT and CDR2 FQNNGV. The chain's CDR3 is CASSFPSGSSRPATDTQYF. The CDR3 coding sequence is TGTGCCAGCAGCTTTCCTAGCGGGAGTAGTCGCCCGGCCACAGATACGCAGTATTTT.

The chain carries TRBV5-6 and TRBJ2-4; D not resolved. The germline gives CDR1 SGHDT, CDR2 YYEEEE. V gave up 0 bases and J gave up 0 bases, with 7 bases separating them. The CDR3 sequence is 15 residues long. The CDR3 here is CASSLVSGAKNIQYF. The CDR3 DNA follows: TGTGCCAGCAGCTTGGTTTCAGGAGCCAAAAACATTCAGTACTTC.

This chain links TRBV7-2 with TRBJ2-4, with 7 bases aligning to TRBD1. Germline values: CDR1 SGHTA, CDR2 FQGNSA. The V segment lost 6 bases and the J segment 8 bases; nucleotides outside the gene matches: 13. This CDR3 is built from 15 residues. The CDR3 region is CASRRQGGTRDIQYF. The CDR3 DNA follows: TGTGCCAGCAGGCGACAGGGTGGGACGAGGGACATTCAGTACTTC.

Worth noting for this clone: The junction does not match germline at one end; this may be a read error. The rearrangement links TRBV28 to TRBJ2-3; no firm D call. CDR3 length equals 16 residues. Germline lookup yields CDR1 MDHEN and CDR2 SYDVKM. The CDR3 protein is CASSSLRSAPTHTQYF. In nucleotides, the CDR3 is TGTGCCAGCAGTTCCCTCCGAAGCGCACCCACACATACGCAGTATTTT.

V is TRBV18 and J is TRBJ1-4; TRBD1 matches at 9 bases. This CDR3 has 15 residues. The germline CDR1 and CDR2 sequences are KGHSH and LQKENI. Trimming cost V 3 bases and J 4 bases; bases outside gene matches: 3. The CDR3 here is CASSPRQGGNEKLFF. The CDR3 nucleotides are TGTGCCAGCTCACCGCGACAGGGGGGTAATGAAAAACTGTTTTTT.

V is TRBV27 and J is TRBJ2-1, with 7 nucleotides matching TRBD2. V lost 6 bases to trimming and J lost 0 bases; unmatched junction nucleotides: 2. The CDR3 is 14 amino acids. The germline V gene encodes CDR1 MNHEY and CDR2 SMNVEV (reference sequence). CDR3 residues: CASRLAGSYNEQFF. The DNA for the CDR3 is TGTGCCAGCAGATTAGCGGGCTCCTACAATGAGCAGTTCTTC.

The DNA for the CDR3 is TGTGCCAGCAGCTTGGGACAGGGGGTCCACGAGCAGTACTTC. As protein: CASSLGQGVHEQYF. The chain recombines TRBV7-9 with TRBJ2-7; 11 bases map to TRBD1. The CDR3 contains 14 residues. The germline CDR1 and CDR2 sequences are SEHNR and FQNEAQ (reference sequence). The J segment lost 5 bases and the V segment lost 3 bases, leaving 3 bases of the junction unmatched.

This sequence joins TRBV19 and TRBJ2-2; possibly TRBD2 for D (5 bases). Looked up from germline, CDR1 is LNHDA and CDR2 is SQIVND (reference sequence). The V end was cut by 4 bases, the J end by 4 bases, with 16 bases between. The CDR3 has 16 amino acids. CDR3 region: CASSNGVTPLTGELFF. CDR3 in DNA: TGTGCCAGTAGTAACGGGGTGACCCCCCTCACCGGGGAGCTGTTTTTT.

The chain couples TRBV9 to TRBJ2-2, with 11 bases identical to TRBD1. The CDR3 covers 18 residues. Germline assignment: CDR1 SGDLS and CDR2 YYNGEE. Trimming took 4 bases from V and 3 from J; bases not matched to a gene: 11. In nucleotides, the CDR3 is TGTGCCAGCAGCCCCAGGACAGGGGGCGGTGGATACACCGGGGAGCTGTTTTTT. Translated: CASSPRTGGGGYTGELFF.

The CDR3 DNA is TGTGCCAGCAGCGGGCCAACTAGCGGGGCAAACTACGAGCAGTACTTC. Its protein product is CASSGPTSGANYEQYF. V usage is TRBV9 and J usage is TRBJ2-7, with TRBD2 matching 10 bases. The length of the CDR3 is 16 residues. The junction had 9 bases not matched to a gene; V was cut back by 3 bases and J by 3 bases. The germline V gene encodes CDR1 SGDLS and CDR2 YYNGEE.

The rearrangement uses TRBV27 and TRBJ2-2; 7 bases line up with TRBD2. The CDR3 totals 13 residues. V lost 6 bases, J lost 6 bases, and 4 bases stayed unmatched. Germline V gene lookup returns CDR1 MNHEY and CDR2 SMNVEV (reference sequence). The CDR3 sequence: CASRLSGAGELFF. The CDR3, as DNA: TGTGCCAGCAGGCTCAGCGGGGCCGGGGAGCTGTTTTTT.

This chain uses TRBV28 with TRBJ2-3, with D possibly TRBD2 on 5 matching bases. V dropped 0 bases and J dropped 4 bases, with 11 bases sitting between them. This CDR3 comprises 15 residues. Germline assignment: CDR1 MDHEN and CDR2 SYDVKM. Written as DNA, the CDR3 is TGTGCCAGCAGTTTATGGTGGGAGAGGCCAGATACGCAGTATTTT. The encoded protein is CASSLWWERPDTQYF.